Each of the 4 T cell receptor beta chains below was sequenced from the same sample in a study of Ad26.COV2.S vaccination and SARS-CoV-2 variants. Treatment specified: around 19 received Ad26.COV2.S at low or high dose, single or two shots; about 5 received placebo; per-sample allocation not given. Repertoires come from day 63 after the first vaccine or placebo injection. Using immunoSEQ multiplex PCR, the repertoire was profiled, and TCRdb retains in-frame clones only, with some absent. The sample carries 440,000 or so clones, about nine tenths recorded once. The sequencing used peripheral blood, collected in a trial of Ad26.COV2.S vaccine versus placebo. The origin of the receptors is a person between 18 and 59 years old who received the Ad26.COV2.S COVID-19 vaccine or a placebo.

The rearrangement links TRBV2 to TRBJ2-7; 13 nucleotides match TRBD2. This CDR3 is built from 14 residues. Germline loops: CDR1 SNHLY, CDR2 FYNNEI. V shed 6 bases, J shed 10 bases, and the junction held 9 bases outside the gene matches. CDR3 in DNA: TGTGCCAGCAGCCTTCCGGGACTAGCGGGACCCCAGTACTTC. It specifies CASSLPGLAGPQYF.

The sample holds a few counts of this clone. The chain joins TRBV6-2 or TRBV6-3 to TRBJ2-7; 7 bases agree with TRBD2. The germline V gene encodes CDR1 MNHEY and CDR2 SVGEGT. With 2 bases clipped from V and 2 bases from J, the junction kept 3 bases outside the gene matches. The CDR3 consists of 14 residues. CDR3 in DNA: TGTGCCAGCAGTTACGGGGCGGGGGCCTACGAGCAGTACTTC. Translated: CASSYGAGAYEQYF.

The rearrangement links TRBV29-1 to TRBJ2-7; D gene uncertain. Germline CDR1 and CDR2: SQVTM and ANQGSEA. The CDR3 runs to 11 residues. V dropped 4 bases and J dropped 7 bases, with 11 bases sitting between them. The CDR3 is CSVAGSQEQYF. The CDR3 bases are TGCAGCGTTGCCGGAAGTCAGGAGCAGTACTTC.

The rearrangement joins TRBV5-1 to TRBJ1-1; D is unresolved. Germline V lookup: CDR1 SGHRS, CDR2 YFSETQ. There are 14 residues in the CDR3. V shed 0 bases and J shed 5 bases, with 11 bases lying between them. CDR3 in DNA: TGCGCCAGCAGCTTGGTTAGCGGGCGGACTGAAGCTTTCTTT. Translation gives CASSLVSGRTEAFF.